This TCR beta chain comes out of a study of blood T cells in healthy people across ages (dated by TCRdb to the mid-2010s). The study in broad terms: In model experiments, template switching captured roughly one uniquely barcoded TCR beta cDNA molecule for every two T cells. To avoid experimental bias, donors of different ages were spread randomly across the sequencing lanes. The study measured age-related changes in TCR beta repertoire diversity using deep sequencing normalized with unique cDNA molecular identifiers. For two donors (one aged 18 to 29 and one aged 80 or older), the study analyzed two additional independent replicas of 1 million unique cDNA reads from the same blood draw. Donors were grouped into four age groups: young (average roughly 15 years), middle-aged (roughly 37), aged (about 60) and long-lived (approximately 82). Overall study results and their limits: Total diversity estimates from one million sequenced T cells were considered lower bounds and underestimates. Because profiling used bulk unsorted PBMCs, naive and antigen-experienced compartments could not be compared conclusively. A strong correlation was found between observed TCR beta diversity and the percentage of naive T cells measured by flow cytometry. Compared with the aged group, more naive CD4+ T cells, fewer expanded clones and increased TCR diversity were shown by the long-lived group, suggesting age selection. Because donor CMV infection status was unknown, age-related changes in expanded clonotypes were potentially confounded. Observed TCR beta diversity per million T cells fell roughly linearly with age, and a significant reduction was already apparent by age roughly 40.

The 40 or so donors, aged about 6 to 95 years, were systemically healthy Caucasian individuals from Russia. Ten milliliters of peripheral blood were drawn from each donor into EDTA-treated Vacutainer tubes. Ficoll-Paque density-gradient centrifugation was used to isolate PBMCs, with at least 6 million per sample. Trizol reagent was used to extract total RNA from PBMCs, with at least 5.5 micrograms per sample. For every donor, an aliquot of PBMCs went through flow cytometry to measure the percentages of naive CD45RAhigh/CD27high T cells. Library creation used 5' RACE. The instrument given in TCRdb is Illumina HiSeq 2500. The second PCR ran for about 7 to 11 cycles and used a J-beta primer mix along with a sample-barcoded 5' primer. Each TCR beta cDNA molecule received a unique molecular identifier from a template-switch 5' adaptor carrying 12 random nucleotides. At least 2.5 million CDR3-containing paired-end reads were obtained from each sample. First-strand cDNA synthesis was performed from all RNA using the Mint cDNA synthesis kit, with priming by a TRBC-specific oligonucleotide. After uracil-DNA glycosylase treatment, a first 18-cycle PCR used universal primers M1SS and BC2_uni_R on all cDNA. The source study handled its data this way. For normalization, 1 million high-quality reads were randomly selected from each sample, with every read carrying a distinct molecular identifier. Instead of being binned into consensus sequences, reads that shared molecular identifiers were thrown out. MiTCR, with a Q25 quality threshold and the strictest error-elimination algorithm, was used for CDR3 identification, clonotype clustering and error correction. Lower-bound total TCR beta diversity was estimated with a nonparametric unseen species model using Euler transformation. The public reads were run again by TCRdb, first through fastp at Q25 and then through MiXCR, and only productive beta chains were kept. Rows with one shared CDR3 protein collapse into an entry with the most common genes and DNA. The authors' filters were not applied to this entry. For this sample there are roughly 900,000 distinct CDR3 sequences; under 35% appear just once. In total, the top ten clones hold roughly 17% of the sample.

As concerns this clonotype: Its antigen remains unidentified. No clone much larger than this one lies a single base away; base qualities are absent.

V gives up 5 bases and J gives up 7 bases, and the segment between their germline ends measures 17 bases. The CDR3 sequence holds 15 residues, the cysteine and phenylalanine included. Only the CDR3 DNA stays, 45 bases, in frame from base 1. From a lookup of the germline V gene, CDR1 and CDR2 are MNHEY and SVGAGI. The receptor was isolated from a woman aged 80 or over in good health. The sample taken for sequencing was blood. The chain joins TRBV6-5 to TRBJ1-4, with the D gene too uncertain to name. The bases read TGTGCCAGCAGTCATCTCTCGAGGGCCTCTGAAAAACTGTTTTTT. Its coded protein is CASSHLSRASEKLFF.